One T cell receptor beta chain is described in this entry. Its antigen is unknown. Nothing much larger sits one base from this clone, and base qualities are not available. The entry originates in a study of CD8+CD57+ T cells in acquired aplastic anemia (dated by TCRdb to 2016 to 2018). At the level of the whole study: DNA extracted from sorted CD4+ and CD8+ cells had a mean of approximately 3.3 ug, with a range of roughly 0.17 to 30 ug. CD8+CD57+ expansion was defined as frequency above the mean frequency observed in healthy subjects.

Profiling of TCR beta VDJ combinations and CDR3 sequences used genomic DNA as the template. TCR repertoire sequencing was run on an Illumina HiSeq 2000. As for how the authors treated the data: TRBV/TRBJ rearrangement plots, CDR3 size and DJ length profiles, and Simpson's diversity index were used to evaluate the repertoires. The most abundant DNA sequence in the deep sequencing data was defined as the immunodominant clone. CDR3 amino acid sequences were screened for sharing across subjects and compared with published repertoires and the VDJdb database. Using fastp at Q25 and MiXCR, TCRdb reprocessed the public reads and kept productive beta chains. Rows are combined by CDR3 protein, so each entry shows the most common genes and DNA. None of the V and J calls come from the authors' own analysis; TCRdb made them. The sample table contains around 170,000 distinct CDR3 sequences; only one count was recorded for approximately 48% of them. The top ten clonotypes cover over 7.5% of the sample.

Study-level results and caveats: No significant difference in CD8+ Simpson's diversity was found between patients and healthy controls (P=0.060). Around 30 CD8+ CDR3 sequences were shared between patients and controls but appeared highly expressed in patients and within their immunodominant clones.

The CDR3 measures 14 amino acids from cysteine to phenylalanine. The only DNA kept is the CDR3, 42 bases in frame from the first base. From a lookup of the germline V gene, CDR1 and CDR2 are SGHTA and FQGNSA. Cut back by 7 bases and 2 bases, the V and J ends lie 14 bases apart. The patients picked for sequencing were ones in whom flow cytometry had shown an expansion of CD8+CD57+ cells. Every patient had severe acquired aplastic anemia, diagnosed using the International Study of Aplastic Anemia and Agranulocytosis and Camitta criteria. At the time blood was sampled, none of the patients had received any therapy. In the study, sorted CD4+ and CD8+ blood T cells from patients with severe aplastic anemia and from healthy subjects underwent deep sequencing of TCR repertoires. In the USA, patient enrollment took place under clinicaltrials.gov protocols 00001620, 01623167, 00001397, 00071045, 00081523 and 00961064. Ficoll-Paque density gradient centrifugation was used to isolate peripheral blood mononuclear cells. Before DNA was extracted, CD4+ and CD8+ T cells were sorted using either FACS or magnetic beads.

This chain is built from TRBV7-2 and TRBJ1-2; TRBD1 is a weak D gene call, 6 bases matching. The clonotype comes from a human donor with aplastic anemia. The specimen sequenced was sorted CD4+, CD8+, or CD8+CD57+ T cells (not recorded which) from PBMCs. The CDR3 protein is CASTAGQSNYGYTF. The nucleotides read TGTGCCAGCACCGCAGGACAGTCCAACTATGGCTACACCTTC.